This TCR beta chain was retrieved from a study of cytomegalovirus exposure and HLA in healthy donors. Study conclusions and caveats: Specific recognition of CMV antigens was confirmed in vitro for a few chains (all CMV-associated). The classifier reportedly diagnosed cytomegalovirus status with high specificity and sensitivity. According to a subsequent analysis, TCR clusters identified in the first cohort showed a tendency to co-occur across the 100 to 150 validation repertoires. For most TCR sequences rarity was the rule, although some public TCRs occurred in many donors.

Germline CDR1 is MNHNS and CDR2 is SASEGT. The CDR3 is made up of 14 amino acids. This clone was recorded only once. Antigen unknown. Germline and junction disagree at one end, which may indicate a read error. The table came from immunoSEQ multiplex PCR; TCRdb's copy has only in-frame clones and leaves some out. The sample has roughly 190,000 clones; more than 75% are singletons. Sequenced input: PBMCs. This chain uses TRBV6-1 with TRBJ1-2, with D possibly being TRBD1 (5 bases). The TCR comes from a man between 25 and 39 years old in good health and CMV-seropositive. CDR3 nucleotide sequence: TGTGCCAGCAGTGCCGGGTTAAGGGACTACGGCTACACCTTC. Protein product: CASSAGLRDYGYTF.